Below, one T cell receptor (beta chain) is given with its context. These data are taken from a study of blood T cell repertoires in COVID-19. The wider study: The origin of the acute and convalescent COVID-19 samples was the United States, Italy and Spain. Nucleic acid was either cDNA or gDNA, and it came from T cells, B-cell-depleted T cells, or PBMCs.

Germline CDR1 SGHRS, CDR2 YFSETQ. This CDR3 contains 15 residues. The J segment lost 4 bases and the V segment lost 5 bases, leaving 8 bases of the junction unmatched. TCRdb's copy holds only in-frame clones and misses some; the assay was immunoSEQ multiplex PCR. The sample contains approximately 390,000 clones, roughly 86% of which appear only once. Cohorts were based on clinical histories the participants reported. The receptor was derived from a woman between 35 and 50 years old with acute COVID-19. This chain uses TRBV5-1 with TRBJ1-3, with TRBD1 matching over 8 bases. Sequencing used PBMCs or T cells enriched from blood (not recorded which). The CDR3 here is CASRAGGASGNTIYF. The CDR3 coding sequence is TGCGCCAGCAGGGCAGGGGGCGCATCCGGAAACACCATATATTTT. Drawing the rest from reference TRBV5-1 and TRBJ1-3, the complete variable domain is KAGVTQTPRYLIKTRGQQVTLSCSPISGHRSVSWYQQTPGQGLQFLFEYFSETQRNKGNFPGRFSGRQFSNSRSEMNVSTLELGDSALYLCASRAGGASGNTIYFGEGSWLTVV.